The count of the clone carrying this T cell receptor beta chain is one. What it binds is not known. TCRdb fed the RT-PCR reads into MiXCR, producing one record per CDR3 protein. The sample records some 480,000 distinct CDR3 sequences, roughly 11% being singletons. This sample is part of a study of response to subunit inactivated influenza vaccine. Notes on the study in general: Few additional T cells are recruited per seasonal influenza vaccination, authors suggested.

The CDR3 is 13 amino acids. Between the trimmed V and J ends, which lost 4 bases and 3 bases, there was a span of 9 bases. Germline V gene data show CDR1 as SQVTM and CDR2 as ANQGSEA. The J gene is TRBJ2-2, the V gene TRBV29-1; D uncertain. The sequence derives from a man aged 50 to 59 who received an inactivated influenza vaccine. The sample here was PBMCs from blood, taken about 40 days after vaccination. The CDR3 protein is CSVVLVHTGELFF. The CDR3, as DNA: TGCAGCGTTGTTCTGGTTCACACCGGGGAGCTGTTTTTT.